Detailed here is one T cell receptor (beta chain). This entry comes from a study of T cells in tuberculosis. For the study at large: CD1B tetramers identified T cells specific for mycobacterial lipid GMM.

Sorting used thawed, overnight-rested PBMC stained with anti-CD3, a viability dye and GMM-loaded CD1B tetramer. C32 glucose monomycolate from Rhodococcus equi was loaded onto the CD1B tetramers. Tetramer-sorted PBMC had been CD14 monocyte-depleted before freezing. General study results and limits: Some low-affinity tetramer-binding T cells may be absent from this sample.

V dropped 3 bases and J dropped 6 bases, with 11 bases sitting between them. Germline V gene data show CDR1 as SEHNR and CDR2 as FQNEAQ (reference sequence). The CDR3 covers 14 residues. No alpha-beta pairing information exists for these sequences. Produced via immunoSEQ multiplex PCR; TCRdb's table is partial and in-frame only. There are 80,000 to 90,000 clones in the sample; around 90% occur only once, and approximately 2% lies in the top ten. The chain carries TRBV7-9 and TRBJ1-4, with a tentative D call TRBD1 (6 bases). Sequencing used CD1b-GMM tetramer-negative cells sorted from PBMCs. This clonotype was obtained from an adult woman with latent tuberculosis. The CDR3 here is CASSFQGGDEKLFF. The CDR3 coding sequence is TGTGCCAGCAGCTTCCAAGGGGGAGATGAAAAACTGTTTTTT.